This passage covers 20 T cell receptor beta chains from one sample sequenced in a study of blood T cell repertoires in COVID-19. Produced via immunoSEQ multiplex PCR; TCRdb's table is partial and in-frame only. Altogether over 100,000 clones are present, around 90% being singletons, with the ten largest covering approximately 5.6%. Sequencing input: peripheral blood. The receptor source for this set is a woman between 45 and 60 years old with COVID-19, enrolled during active disease.

This chain joins TRBV28 and TRBJ1-1; 8 positions match TRBD1. V shed 2 bases and J 11 bases; nucleotides not matched to a gene: 7. The CDR3 totals 13 residues. From germline, CDR1 is MDHEN and CDR2 SYDVKM. The DNA for the CDR3 is TGTGCCAGCAGTTTAGGGGTCAGGGGGCCGGCTTTCTTT. Its translation is CASSLGVRGPAFF.

The chain is built from TRBV7-2 and TRBJ2-2; 7 bases agree with TRBD1. V trimming: 1 base; J trimming: 6 bases; junction bases outside the gene matches: 5. The CDR3 is 15 amino acids. Germline V gene sequence: CDR1 SGHTA, CDR2 FQGNSA. CDR3 sequence: CASSLDQGVAGELFF. CDR3 in DNA: TGTGCCAGCAGCTTAGACCAGGGGGTCGCCGGGGAGCTGTTTTTT.

The chain has TRBV12-3 or TRBV12-4 and TRBJ1-1, with no clear D. The CDR3 length is 13 residues. Trimming removed 3 bases at V and 4 bases at J, with 9 bases between. The CDR3 DNA is TGTGCCAGCAGTTTCCCAGGCGCCACTGAAGCTTTCTTT. Protein: CASSFPGATEAFF.

V and J are TRBV28 and TRBJ2-7; no definite D call. Germline CDR1 MDHEN, CDR2 SYDVKM. The length of the CDR3 is 14 residues. V was trimmed by 3 bases and J by 2 bases, leaving 11 bases between them. CDR3 region: CASSLTGLAYEQYF. The CDR3 DNA reads as TGTGCCAGCAGTTTGACCGGGTTAGCCTACGAGCAGTACTTC.

The chain couples TRBV5-1 to TRBJ2-1, with a weak D call TRBD2 (6 bases). The germline V gene has CDR1 SGHRS and CDR2 YFSETQ. The CDR3 is made up of 17 amino acids. The germline V and J ends were trimmed by 4 bases and 1 base, with 18 bases remaining between them. CDR3 sequence reads: CASSPLTTSGSYNEQFF. DNA for the CDR3: TGCGCCAGCAGCCCGTTAACGACGAGCGGGTCCTACAATGAGCAGTTCTTC.

Only a few counts were recorded for this clone. V usage is TRBV25-1 and J usage is TRBJ1-6; unclear D gene. V was pared by 5 bases and J by 8 bases, with 10 bases between. Germline V gives CDR1 MGHDK, CDR2 SYGVNS. The CDR3 is made up of 13 amino acids. Here the CDR3 DNA reads TGTGCCAGCAGTCGCGTCAGCGATTCACCCCTCCACTTT. Amino acid sequence: CASSRVSDSPLHF.

V gene TRBV4-1 combines with J gene TRBJ1-6; possibly TRBD1 for D (5 bases). CDR1 is MGHRA and CDR2 is YSYEKL in the germline V gene. The length of the CDR3 is 18 residues. V shed 5 bases and J shed 3 bases, with 20 bases lying between them. CDR3 nucleotides: TGCGCCAGCAGCTCTGACCCAGGCGGGGCGGACTATAATTCACCCCTCCACTTT. Translation gives CASSSDPGGADYNSPLHF.

The rearrangement joins TRBV12-5 to TRBJ2-7, with D maybe TRBD1 (5 bases). The V gene's germline CDR1 is LGHNT and CDR2 FRNRAP. Trimming took off 5 bases at V and 3 bases at J, with 8 bases between the two ends. The CDR3 loop spans 12 amino acids. The CDR3 DNA reads as TGTGCTAGTGGTACCGACAGCTACGAGCAGTACTTC. Translation gives CASGTDSYEQYF.

The J gene is TRBJ2-7, the V gene TRBV19; 8 bases align to TRBD2. Losses at the gene ends were 6 bases for V and 2 bases for J; bases not matched to a gene: 9. Germline V CDR1 and CDR2: LNHDA, SQIVND (reference sequence). This CDR3 contains 15 residues. CDR3 sequence (DNA): TGTGCCAGTAGGCAGGATGCGGGGGGAACCTACGAGCAGTACTTC. This translates into CASRQDAGGTYEQYF.

The chain carries TRBV3-1 (or the pseudogene TRBV3-2) and TRBJ2-1, with 11 bases that match TRBD2. With V trimmed by 4 bases and J by 0 bases, 8 bases remained unmatched. The CDR3 covers 18 residues. Germline V CDR1 and CDR2: LGHDT, YNNKEL (reference sequence). The CDR3 region has the DNA TGTGCCAGCAGCCCCACTAGCGGGGGCCCCAGCTCCTACAATGAGCAGTTCTTC. Translated: CASSPTSGGPSSYNEQFF.

The V call is TRBV4-1, the J call TRBJ2-7; the D gene is possibly TRBD2 (5 bases). The CDR3 covers 14 residues. V was trimmed by 4 bases and J by 4 bases, leaving 14 bases between them. Germline V gene lookup returns CDR1 MGHRA and CDR2 YSYEKL. The CDR3 reads CASSPRTGSYEQYF. CDR3 nucleotide sequence: TGCGCCAGCAGCCCTCGGACGGGGTCTTACGAGCAGTACTTC.

CDR3 residues: CASSSGGVGADTQYF. Here the CDR3 DNA reads TGTGCCAGCAGCTCAGGGGGCGTTGGCGCAGATACGCAGTATTTT. This chain uses TRBV5-4 with TRBJ2-3, with TRBD1 identical over 8 bases. CDR3 length: 15 residues. CDR1 and CDR2 (germline): SGHNT, YYREEE (reference sequence). J gave up 4 bases and V 3 bases, and 7 bases lay outside the gene matches.

This rearrangement joins TRBV6-6 to TRBJ2-1, with 11 bases identical to TRBD2. Germline V gene data show CDR1 as MNHNY and CDR2 as SVGAGI (reference sequence). Germline trimming cut 3 bases from V and 3 bases from J; bases unmatched to any gene: 4. The CDR3 has 16 residues. The CDR3 loop reads CASSYPTSGGYNEQFF. As DNA, the CDR3 is TGTGCCAGCAGTTATCCCACTAGCGGGGGCTACAATGAGCAGTTCTTC.

V and J are TRBV7-2 and TRBJ2-7, with 8 bases identical to TRBD2. The CDR3 extends over 16 amino acids. Unmatched junction bases numbered 5, after V lost 1 base and J lost 0 bases. CDR1 is SGHTA, CDR2 FQGNSA, per germline. CDR3 residues: CASSLVPAGASYEQYF. CDR3 DNA sequence: TGTGCCAGCAGCTTAGTCCCAGCGGGGGCCTCCTACGAGCAGTACTTC.

CDR3 coding DNA: TGTGCCAGCAGCTCGATTACGGGGCTAGCGGGTAGAGATACGCAGTATTTT. Translation: CASSSITGLAGRDTQYF. The chain couples TRBV5-4 to TRBJ2-3; TRBD2 matches 8 bases. V shed 3 bases, J shed 5 bases, and the junction held 14 bases outside the gene matches. Per the germline V gene, CDR1 is SGHNT and CDR2 is YYREEE (reference sequence). The CDR3 length is 17 residues.

This chain links TRBV24-1 with TRBJ1-1; TRBD1 might be the D (5 bases). This CDR3 spans 14 amino acids. V was trimmed by 7 bases and J by 6 bases, leaving 17 bases between them. The germline CDR1 and CDR2 sequences are KGHDR and SFDVKD. This chain's CDR3 is CATRGWGESPEAFF. As DNA, the CDR3 is TGTGCCACCAGGGGTTGGGGCGAGAGTCCTGAAGCTTTCTTT.

The rearrangement links TRBV11-3 to TRBJ1-3; a weak D match, TRBD1 (6 bases). The germline V gene encodes CDR1 SGHNT and CDR2 YENEEA. V was shortened by 4 bases and J by 0 bases, with 10 bases between the two germline ends. The CDR3 is made up of 15 amino acids. CDR3 sequence: CASSSSGDSGNTIYF. DNA of the CDR3: TGTGCCAGCAGCTCGTCAGGGGACTCTGGAAACACCATATATTTT.

This clone has only one observation. J is TRBJ2-3 and V is TRBV6-5; 12 nucleotides line up with TRBD2. The germline CDR1 and CDR2 sequences are MNHEY and SVGAGI. The J segment lost 5 bases and the V segment lost 2 bases, leaving 2 bases of the junction unmatched. The CDR3 sequence is 15 residues long. The CDR3 bases are TGTGCCAGCAGTTACCTAGCGGGGGGGCAAGATACGCAGTATTTT. Translated: CASSYLAGGQDTQYF.

The rearrangement uses TRBV15 and TRBJ2-5; the match to TRBD1 covers 9 bases. The CDR3 sequence is 19 residues long. V shed 6 bases and J 3 bases; nucleotides not matched to a gene: 20. The V gene's germline CDR1 is LNHNV and CDR2 YYDKDF (reference sequence). The CDR3, as DNA: TGTGCCACCAGAGCTTTTGGAGGATTTGGACAGGGGCAGGAAGAGACCCAGTACTTC. It translates to CATRAFGGFGQGQEETQYF.

In this sample, this clone turned up once. The chain has TRBV6-5 and TRBJ2-7; the match to TRBD2 covers 11 bases. The germline V gene has CDR1 MNHEY and CDR2 SVGAGI. V trimming: 0 bases; J trimming: 2 bases; junction bases outside the gene matches: 3. CDR3 length: 16 residues. The CDR3 protein is CASSYSSGGAAYEQYF. The CDR3 DNA reads as TGTGCCAGCAGTTACTCTAGCGGGGGGGCAGCCTACGAGCAGTACTTC.